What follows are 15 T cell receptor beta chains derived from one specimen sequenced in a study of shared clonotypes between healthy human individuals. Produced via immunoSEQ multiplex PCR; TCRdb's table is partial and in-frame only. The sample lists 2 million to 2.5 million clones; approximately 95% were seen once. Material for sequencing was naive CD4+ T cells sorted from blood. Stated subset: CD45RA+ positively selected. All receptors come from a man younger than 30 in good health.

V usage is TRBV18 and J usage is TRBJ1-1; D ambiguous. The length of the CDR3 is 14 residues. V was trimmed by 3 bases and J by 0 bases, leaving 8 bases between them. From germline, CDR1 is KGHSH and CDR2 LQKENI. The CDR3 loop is CASSPNDMNTEAFF. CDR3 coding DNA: TGTGCCAGCTCACCGAATGATATGAACACTGAAGCTTTCTTT.

DNA of the CDR3: TGTGCCAGCAGTGTTCAGGCGGGAGCAATAGATACGCAGTATTTT. This sequence encodes CASSVQAGAIDTQYF. The chain couples TRBV6-4 to TRBJ2-3; 7 bases are shared with TRBD2. The V gene's germline CDR1 is MRHNA and CDR2 SNTAGT. Trimming cost V 4 bases and J 5 bases; bases outside gene matches: 9. The CDR3 is made up of 15 amino acids.

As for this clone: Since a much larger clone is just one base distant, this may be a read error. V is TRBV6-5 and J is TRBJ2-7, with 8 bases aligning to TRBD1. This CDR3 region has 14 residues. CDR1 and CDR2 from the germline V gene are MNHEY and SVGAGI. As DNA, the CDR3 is TGTACCAGCAGGGGGACAGGCCTCTCCTACGAGCAGTACTTC. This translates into CTSRGTGLSYEQYF.

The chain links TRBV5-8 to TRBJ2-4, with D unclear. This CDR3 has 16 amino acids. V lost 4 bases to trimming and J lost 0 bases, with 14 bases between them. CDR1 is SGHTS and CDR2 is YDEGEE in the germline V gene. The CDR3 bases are TGTGCCAGCAGCCTCCAGGACCGTGTAGCCAAAAACATTCAGTACTTC. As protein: CASSLQDRVAKNIQYF.

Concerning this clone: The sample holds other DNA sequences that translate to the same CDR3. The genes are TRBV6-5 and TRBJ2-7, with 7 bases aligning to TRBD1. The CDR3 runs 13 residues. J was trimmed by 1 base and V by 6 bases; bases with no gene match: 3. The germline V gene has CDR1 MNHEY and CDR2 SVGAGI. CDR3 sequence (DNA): TGTGCCAGCAGAGCGACAGGGTCCTACGAGCAGTACTTC. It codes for CASRATGSYEQYF.

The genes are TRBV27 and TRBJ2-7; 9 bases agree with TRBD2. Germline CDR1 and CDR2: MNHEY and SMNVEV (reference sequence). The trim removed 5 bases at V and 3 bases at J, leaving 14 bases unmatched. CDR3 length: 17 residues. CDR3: CASSPQAGRAGGYEQYF. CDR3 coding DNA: TGTGCCAGCAGTCCCCAAGCGGGCCGAGCGGGAGGCTACGAGCAGTACTTC.

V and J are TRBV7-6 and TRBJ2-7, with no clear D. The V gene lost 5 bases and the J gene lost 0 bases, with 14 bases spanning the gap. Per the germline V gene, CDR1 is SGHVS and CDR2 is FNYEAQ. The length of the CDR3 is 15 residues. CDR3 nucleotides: TGTGCCAGCAGCCCCGACCTGGTGAGCTCCTACGAGCAGTACTTC. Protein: CASSPDLVSSYEQYF.

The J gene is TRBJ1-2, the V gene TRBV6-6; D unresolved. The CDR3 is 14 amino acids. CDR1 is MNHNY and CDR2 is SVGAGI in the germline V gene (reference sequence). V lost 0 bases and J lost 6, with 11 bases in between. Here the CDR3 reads CASSYSPVSDGYTF. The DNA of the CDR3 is TGTGCCAGCAGTTACTCCCCGGTGAGTGATGGCTACACCTTC.

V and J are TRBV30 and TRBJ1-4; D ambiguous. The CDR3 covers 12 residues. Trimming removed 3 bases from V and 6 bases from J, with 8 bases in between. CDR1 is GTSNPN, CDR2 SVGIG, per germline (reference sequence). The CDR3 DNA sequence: TGTGCCTGGAGACAGAAGGATGAAAAACTGTTTTTT. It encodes CAWRQKDEKLFF.

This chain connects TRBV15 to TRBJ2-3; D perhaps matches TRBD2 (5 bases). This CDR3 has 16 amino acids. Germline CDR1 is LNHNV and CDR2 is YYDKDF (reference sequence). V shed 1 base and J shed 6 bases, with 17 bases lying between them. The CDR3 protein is CATSRAGRKLVDTQYF. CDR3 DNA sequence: TGTGCCACCAGCAGAGCGGGCCGAAAACTAGTCGATACGCAGTATTTT. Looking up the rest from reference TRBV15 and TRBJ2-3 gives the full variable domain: DAMVIQNPRYQVTQFGKPVTLSCSQTLNHNVMYWYQQKSSQAPKLLFHYYDKDFNNEADTPDNFQSRRPNTSFCFLDIRSPGLGDTAMYLCATSRAGRKLVDTQYFGPGTRLTVL.

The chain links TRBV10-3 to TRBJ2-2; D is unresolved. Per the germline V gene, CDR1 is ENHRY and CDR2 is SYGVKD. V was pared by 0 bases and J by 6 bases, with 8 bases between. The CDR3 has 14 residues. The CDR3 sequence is CAISESPAAGELFF. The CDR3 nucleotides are TGTGCCATCAGTGAGTCCCCGGCGGCCGGGGAGCTGTTTTTT.

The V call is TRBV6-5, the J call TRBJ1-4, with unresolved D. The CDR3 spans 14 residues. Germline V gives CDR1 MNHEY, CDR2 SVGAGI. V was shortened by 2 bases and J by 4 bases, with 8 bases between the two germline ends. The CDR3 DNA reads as TGTGCCAGCAGTTACGACTGGGATAATGAAAAACTGTTTTTT. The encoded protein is CASSYDWDNEKLFF.

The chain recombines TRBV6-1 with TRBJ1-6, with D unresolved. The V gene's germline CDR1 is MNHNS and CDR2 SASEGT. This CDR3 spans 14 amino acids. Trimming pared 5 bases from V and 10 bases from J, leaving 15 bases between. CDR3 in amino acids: CASSRNREGSPLHF. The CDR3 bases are TGTGCCAGCAGTAGGAATAGGGAGGGCTCACCCCTCCACTTT.

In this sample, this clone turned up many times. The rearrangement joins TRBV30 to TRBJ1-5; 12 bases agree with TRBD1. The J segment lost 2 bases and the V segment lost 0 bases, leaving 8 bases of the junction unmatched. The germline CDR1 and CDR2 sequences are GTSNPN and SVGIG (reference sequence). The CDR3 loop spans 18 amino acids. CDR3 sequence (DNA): TGTGCCTGGAGTGTACCGGGACAGGGGGCTTTCGGCAATCAGCCCCAGCATTTT. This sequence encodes CAWSVPGQGAFGNQPQHF.

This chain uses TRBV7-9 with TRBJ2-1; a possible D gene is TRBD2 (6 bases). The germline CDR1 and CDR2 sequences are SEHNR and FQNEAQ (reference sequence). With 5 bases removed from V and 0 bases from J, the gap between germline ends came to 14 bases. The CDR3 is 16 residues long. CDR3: CASSPGSGSSYNEQFF. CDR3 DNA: TGTGCCAGCAGCCCCGGTAGCGGCAGCTCCTACAATGAGCAGTTCTTC.